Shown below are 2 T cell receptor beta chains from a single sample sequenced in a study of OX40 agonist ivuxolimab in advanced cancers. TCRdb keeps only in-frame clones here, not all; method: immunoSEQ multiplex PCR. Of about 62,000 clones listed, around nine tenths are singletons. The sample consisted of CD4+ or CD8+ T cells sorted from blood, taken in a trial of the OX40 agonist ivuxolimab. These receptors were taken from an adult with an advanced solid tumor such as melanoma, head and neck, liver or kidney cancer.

The CDR3: CASSYGQGYGYTF. The CDR3 DNA is TGTGCCAGCAGCTACGGACAGGGCTATGGCTACACCTTC. The rearrangement uses TRBV7-9 and TRBJ1-2, with 8 nucleotides matching TRBD1. The CDR3 sequence is 13 residues long. V shed 4 bases and J 4 bases; nucleotides not matched to a gene: 2. The germline V gene has CDR1 SEHNR and CDR2 FQNEAQ (reference sequence).

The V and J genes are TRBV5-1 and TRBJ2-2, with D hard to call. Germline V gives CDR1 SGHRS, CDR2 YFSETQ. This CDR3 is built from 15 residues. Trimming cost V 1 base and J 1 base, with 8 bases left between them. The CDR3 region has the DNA TGCGCCAGCAGCTTGAGACTGCTGAACACCGGGGAGCTGTTTTTT. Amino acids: CASSLRLLNTGELFF.